This record covers a single T cell receptor (beta chain). No antigen is known for it. These data are taken from a study of identical twins. The CDR3 is 17 residues long. Germline CDR1 reads SNHLY; CDR2 reads FYNNEI. V was cut by 3 bases and J by 0 bases, with 15 bases left in between. Template switching created a universal primer site, and the cDNA included unique molecular identifiers. TCRdb itself ran the 5' RACE reads through MiXCR, one entry per CDR3 protein. Here the sample spans 500,000 or so distinct CDR3 sequences, 13% to 15% being singletons. General study points: Beta out-of-frame sequences showed weaker excess twin sharing. Models, which agreed with sharing between unrelated individuals, nonetheless underestimated the out-of-frame TCR alpha sharing seen in monozygotic twins. Clonotypes of the beta chain that were abundant in cord blood carried fewer insertions (memory repertoires showed none).

These data were also reused for a study on yellow fever vaccine responses in identical twins.

Sequenced sample: CD4+ T cells sorted from blood. The source is a woman younger than 35 in good health. The chain carries TRBV2 and TRBJ2-1; D gene unclear. The CDR3 nucleotides read TGTGCCAGCAGTGAGGGCCATAGACGGAGCTCCTACAATGAGCAGTTCTTC. It yields the protein CASSEGHRRSSYNEQFF.